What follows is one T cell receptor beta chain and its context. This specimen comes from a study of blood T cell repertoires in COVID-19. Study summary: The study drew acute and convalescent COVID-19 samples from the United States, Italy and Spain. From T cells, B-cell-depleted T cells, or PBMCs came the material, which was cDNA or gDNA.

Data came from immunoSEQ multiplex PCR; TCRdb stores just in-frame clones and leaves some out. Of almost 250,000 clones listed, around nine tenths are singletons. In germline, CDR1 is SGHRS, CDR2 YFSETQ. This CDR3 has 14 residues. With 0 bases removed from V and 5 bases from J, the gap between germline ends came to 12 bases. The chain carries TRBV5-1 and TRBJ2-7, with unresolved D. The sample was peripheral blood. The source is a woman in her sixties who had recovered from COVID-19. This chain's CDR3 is CASSLAQKGDEQYF. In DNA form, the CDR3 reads TGCGCCAGCAGCTTGGCCCAAAAAGGAGACGAGCAGTACTTC.